This T cell receptor (beta chain) was captured by sequencing in a study of OX40 agonist ivuxolimab in advanced cancers. Study-wide background: Ivuxolimab is an agonistic anti-OX40 (CD134) antibody, and patients were treated with it. General study results and limits: Some of the lowest clonal expansion was seen in partial responders at 0.1-3.0 mg/kg. Clonal expansion was seen in CD4+ and CD8+ blood T cells by week 6 at 0.1 to 3.0 mg/kg. CD8+ T cells showed, on average, more clonal expansion than CD4+ cells.

The V end was cut by 5 bases, the J end by 5 bases, with 13 bases between. CDR3 length: 13 amino acids. The germline V gene encodes CDR1 LNHDA and CDR2 SQIVND (reference sequence). This clone was counted a single time. Its antigen is not identified. This table comes from immunoSEQ multiplex PCR, and its TCRdb copy is limited to in-frame clones, with some not included. The table includes tens of thousands of clones, 85% detected once. This receptor was taken from an adult with an advanced solid tumor such as melanoma, head and neck, liver or kidney cancer. This material consisted of CD4+ or CD8+ T cells sorted from blood, taken in a trial of the OX40 agonist ivuxolimab. The rearrangement joins TRBV19 to TRBJ2-7; the D gene is possibly TRBD1 (7 bases). The DNA for the CDR3 is TGTGCCAGTAGTGCCAGGGGGGTCGACGAGCAGTACTTC. Translating it yields CASSARGVDEQYF.